This T cell receptor (beta chain) was recovered during a study of shared clonotypes between healthy human individuals (dated by TCRdb to the early 2020s). Background on the whole study: Two women and a few men aged 18 to 49 years were included in the cohort. Blood TCR repertoires of a handful of healthy adults were deeply sequenced to estimate repertoire size and the extent of clonotype sharing between individuals. To increase sequencing depth and limit assay-specific biases, different laboratories used diverse techniques to prepare libraries and sequence TCR repertoires. Per donor, three plates each were used for CD4 naive and CD4 memory, two for CD8 naive, and one for CD8 memory. Each donor's leukapheresis produced roughly between roughly 0.85 and 10 billion PBMCs.

Healthy HIV-negative adults with no recently reported acute infections or vaccinations were included as donors. All donors were Caucasian adults living in Nashville, Tennessee, USA. CD4+ T cells were enriched through magnetic negative selection, after which naive cells were positively selected on CD45RA and the remaining negative fraction served as the memory subset. Blood was obtained by leukapheresis, after which PBMCs were separated by Ficoll-Histopaque density gradient centrifugation and cryopreserved in liquid nitrogen vapor phase. Analytical flow cytometry was used to check the purity and quantity of each magnetically sorted T cell population. Each sorted fraction had its genomic DNA isolated and then quantified by UV absorbance on a Nanodrop 2000c. Details on this clone: It lacks a known antigen. Within one base of it there is no much larger clone, and no base qualities were kept.

Overall study outcomes, separate from this receptor: Pairwise subsampling indicated that sequencing depth was expected to affect the degree of clonotype sharing among donors. Approximately 5% of naive CD4, roughly 3.5% of naive CD8, 2% to 2.5% of memory CD4, and around 0.4% of memory CD8 clonotypes were shared across several donors. Incomplete sequencing was indicated by rarefaction of sorted-subset datasets, despite the large sequencing depth. Sampling was restricted to blood, and TCR repertoires in tissue are likely to differ from TCR repertoires in blood. The genetic and exposure-history diversity represented was limited by the small number of donors. Larger estimated clonotype richness was generally found for naive subsets than for memory subsets. Compared with non-shared clonotypes, clonotypes shared by all four sorted-subset donors had higher generation probabilities.

TCR CDR3 regions were amplified from genomic DNA by multiplex PCR using the deep immunoSEQ assay. Genomic DNA extracted from each cell subset was distributed evenly over all wells of several immunoSEQ 96-well plates, and each plate served as one replicate. For sorted subsets, each replicate PCR was loaded with approximately 0.2 ug genomic DNA, equivalent to 30,000 or so T cell genomes. The purified libraries were quantified using a Qubit 3.0 fluorometer, sized with a Bioanalyzer 2100, and then quantified again using the KAPA Library Quantification kit. Every immunoSEQ 96-well plate was sequenced on a separate single-read 150-cycle Illumina NextSeq 550 flow cell. The study's processing was this. Because the immunoSEQ output included only junctional sequences and no quality scores, the filtering could not be the same as the filtering used for full-length reads. Sequences were annotated with PyIR, a Python wrapper for IgBLAST v1.9, using IMGT germline references to assign V/J genes and CDR3. Reads were filtered out if the reads had weak V/J assignments (E-value above 1e-6), no CDR3, stop codons, out-of-frame junctions, or ambiguous translated residues. V3J clonotypes were defined as sequences sharing an identical inferred V gene, J gene, and CDR3 amino acid sequence. Percentage overlap between repertoires was computed as shared unique clonotypes divided by the size of the smaller repertoire. Three approaches were used to assess repertoire richness: RTK rarefaction, the Chao1 estimator, and Recon v2.1 estimates of unobserved clonotypes. For all TCRbeta clonotypes obtained by the gDNA method from a few donors, generation probabilities were computed with OLGA. Held by TCRdb, this immuneACCESS table contains in-frame sequences only and omits some clones. Under half of the omission traces to an unresolved V gene where checked; the cause of the rest is unknown. Clone size and the V and J calls come from that table; the DNA yielded D and trimming. This sample comprises under 600,000 clones, approximately 97% of them detected only once. The top ten clonotypes cover 0.057% of the sample.

The V end loses 0 bases and the J end loses 8 bases, and a stretch of 10 bases separates them. Its CDR3 holds 14 amino acids, cysteine through phenylalanine. The sequence is cut down to CDR3 DNA, 42 bases in frame from base 1. Reading the germline V gene (reference sequence) gives CDR1 PRHDT and CDR2 FYEKMQ. The V and J genes are TRBV13 and TRBJ2-2, with a tentative D gene TRBD2 over 5 matching bases. The clonotype was recovered from a woman between 25 and 40 years old in good health. The sample comprised naive CD4+ T cells sorted from blood. The sample's cell subset or site label, decoded: CD45RA+ positively selected. The sequence in DNA is TGTGCCAGCAGCTTAGGCCCAAGGGAGGGGGAGCTGTTTTTT. The encoded protein is CASSLGPREGELFF.